The next 9 T cell receptor beta chains were all read from a single sample in a study of PD-L1 blockade in urothelial cancer. Measured with immunoSEQ multiplex PCR; TCRdb has only the in-frame clones, and not every one. The table has almost 30,000 clones, more than 75% seen once. Sequenced material: PBMCs, taken around atezolizumab (anti-PD-L1) treatment. The receptors here all came from a man in his forties or fifties with urothelial cancer.

CDR3 bases: TGTGCCAGCAGCTTTACAGGGGGGCGGGCTAATGAAAAACTGTTTTTT. As protein: CASSFTGGRANEKLFF. The J gene is TRBJ1-4, the V gene TRBV7-9; 8 nucleotides align to TRBD1. J gave up 3 bases and V 3 bases, and 6 bases lay outside the gene matches. This CDR3 is 16 amino acids long. The germline gives CDR1 SEHNR, CDR2 FQNEAQ (reference sequence).

Here the CDR3 reads CAWSPPRDRVYLREQYF. CDR3 bases: TGTGCCTGGAGTCCCCCCCGGGACAGGGTTTACCTAAGGGAGCAGTACTTC. The genes are TRBV30 and TRBJ2-7, with 9 nucleotides matching TRBD1. The CDR3 has 17 residues. V trimming: 2 bases; J trimming: 7 bases; junction bases outside the gene matches: 18. CDR1 GTSNPN and CDR2 SVGIG come from the germline V gene (reference sequence).

The chain is built from TRBV4-1 and TRBJ2-1; D not resolved. The CDR3 runs 16 residues. CDR1 is MGHRA and CDR2 is YSYEKL in the germline V gene. V dropped 0 bases and J dropped 1 base, with 10 bases sitting between them. The DNA for the CDR3 is TGCGCCAGCAGCCAAGAGCCCCCCGGGTCCTACAATGAGCAGTTCTTC. Translating gives CASSQEPPGSYNEQFF.

J is TRBJ1-1 and V is TRBV29-1; D gene ambiguous. Germline values: CDR1 SQVTM, CDR2 ANQGSEA. CDR3 length: 11 amino acids. The CDR3 here is CSFSRNTEAFF. In nucleotides, the CDR3 is TGCTCCTTCAGTCGGAACACTGAAGCTTTCTTT.

In its sample, this clone was seen once. The J gene is TRBJ2-7, the V gene TRBV6-5, with TRBD2 matching 9 bases. With V trimmed by 4 bases and J by 3 bases, 4 bases remained unmatched. This CDR3 has 14 residues. Looked up from germline, CDR1 is MNHEY and CDR2 is SVGAGI. This CDR3 reads CASSSSGIIYEQYF. The CDR3 coding sequence is TGTGCCAGCAGTTCTAGCGGGATAATCTACGAGCAGTACTTC.

V usage is TRBV11-2 and J usage is TRBJ2-3, with TRBD2 identical over 8 bases. J gave up 0 bases and V 4 bases, and 6 bases lay outside the gene matches. Looked up from germline, CDR1 is SGHAT and CDR2 is FQNNGV. The CDR3 is 16 residues long. In DNA, the CDR3 is TGTGCCAGCAGCTCAATAGCGGGGCCGAGCACAGATACGCAGTATTTT. Amino acid sequence: CASSSIAGPSTDTQYF.

The CDR3 nucleotides read TGTGCCTGGAGTCTCCTGACTAGCTCCAATGAGCAGTTCTTC. This encodes CAWSLLTSSNEQFF. The chain couples TRBV30 to TRBJ2-1; 7 nucleotides line up with TRBD2. Germline V gives CDR1 GTSNPN, CDR2 SVGIG (reference sequence). Germline trimming cut 2 bases from V and 6 bases from J; bases unmatched to any gene: 7. CDR3 length: 14 residues.

J is TRBJ1-4 and V is TRBV25-1; 8 bases are shared with TRBD1. The V segment lost 5 bases and the J segment 5 bases; nucleotides outside the gene matches: 7. Germline V gives CDR1 MGHDK, CDR2 SYGVNS. The CDR3 is made up of 15 amino acids. The CDR3 is CASSIFTGGNEKLFF. The CDR3 DNA reads as TGTGCCAGCAGTATATTCACAGGGGGGAATGAAAAACTGTTTTTT.

This chain connects TRBV6-1 to TRBJ2-2, with D possibly being TRBD2 (5 bases). CDR3 length: 14 residues. V was trimmed by 2 bases and J by 6 bases, leaving 10 bases between them. Germline loops: CDR1 MNHNS, CDR2 SASEGT. CDR3 bases: TGTGCCAGCAGTGAACTCCGGGGAGCCGGGGAGCTGTTTTTT. The encoded protein is CASSELRGAGELFF.